Below are 4 T cell receptor beta chains sequenced from a single sample in a study of blood T cell repertoires in COVID-19. Profiled with immunoSEQ multiplex PCR; TCRdb holds only in-frame clones, not every one. The table lists a few hundred thousand clones, about 85% of them singletons. The sample was PBMCs or T cells enriched from blood (not recorded which). These receptors all come from a man aged 35-49 years who had recovered from COVID-19.

This clone was observed many times. The same CDR3 arises from other DNA sequences in this sample as well. The gene calls are TRBV6-4 and TRBJ1-5; D is unresolved. V shed 0 bases and J shed 4 bases, with 4 bases lying between them. The CDR3 has 13 residues. Germline-derived CDR1 and CDR2 are MRHNA and SNTAGT. The CDR3 sequence: CASSDSENQPQHF. The CDR3, as DNA: TGTGCCAGCAGTGACTCGGAGAATCAGCCCCAGCATTTT.

This clone was observed once. This chain connects TRBV7-2 to TRBJ2-3, with 10 bases identical to TRBD2. Germline CDR1 SGHTA, CDR2 FQGNSA. J gave up 3 bases and V 1 base, and 7 bases lay outside the gene matches. The CDR3 covers 17 residues. The CDR3 sequence: CASSLVLLAGATDTQYF. The CDR3 bases are TGTGCCAGCAGCTTAGTTCTGCTAGCGGGAGCTACAGATACGCAGTATTTT.

The genes are TRBV7-3 and TRBJ2-1, with D uncertain. Per the germline V gene, CDR1 is SGHTA and CDR2 is FQGTGA. The CDR3 consists of 13 residues. Trimming left V 2 bases short and J 9 bases short, with 11 bases between. CDR3 nucleotide sequence: TGTGCCAGCAGCTTAGCCGTTAACGGTGAGCAGTTCTTC. Residues: CASSLAVNGEQFF. The full variable domain, completed using reference TRBV7-3 and TRBJ2-1, is GAGVSQTPSNKVTEKGKYVELRCDPISGHTALYWYRQSLGQGPEFLIYFQGTGAADDSGLPNDRFFAVRPEGSVSTLKIQRTERGDSAVYLCASSLAVNGEQFFGPGTRLTVL.

The CDR3 region is CASSVSGTGSYEQYF. The CDR3 region has the DNA TGCGCCAGCAGCGTGTCCGGGACAGGATCCTACGAGCAGTACTTC. The chain couples TRBV5-1 to TRBJ2-7, with 8 bases aligning to TRBD1. The CDR3 loop spans 15 amino acids. Germline loops: CDR1 SGHRS, CDR2 YFSETQ. Trimming removed 4 bases from V and 1 base from J; junction bases left unmatched: 7.